This TCR beta chain was sequenced in a study of control samples from healthy donors and cancer patients. With 3 bases removed from V and 8 bases from J, the gap between germline ends came to 19 bases. There are 15 residues in the CDR3. Germline CDR1 is MDHEN and CDR2 is SYDVKM. The repertoire was sequenced with immunoSEQ multiplex PCR; TCRdb's copy has only in-frame clones and lacks some. The table has about 410,000 clones, around 90% seen once; the top ten hold around 6.5%. This sequence originates from a man aged 35-49 years with head and neck cancer. Source material: PBMCs. The V gene is TRBV28, the J gene TRBJ1-2; weak D call: TRBD1 (5 bases). CDR3 nucleotides: TGTGCCAGCAGTTTCAGTAGGAGGGGAGGAGACGGCTACACCTTC. Translation gives CASSFSRRGGDGYTF.